The source of this T cell receptor (beta chain) is a study of shared clonotypes between healthy human individuals. Study findings and constraints: It was the non-shared clonotypes that had lower generation probabilities than clonotypes shared by all four donors. Blood was the only sampled material, and tissue repertoires likely differ.

Some clones are missing from TCRdb's copy, which holds only in-frame ones; the method was immunoSEQ multiplex PCR. Counted here are about 2 million clones, about 95% occurring once; the ten biggest clones make up approximately 1.2%. As to this clone: The antigen remains unidentified.

CD45RO negativity and positive selection for CCR7 defined naive CD8 cells, a population that excluded terminally differentiated effector memory CD45RA+ cells. The CDR3 loop spans 16 amino acids. Germline V CDR1 and CDR2: SGHDT, YYEEEE. V dropped 0 bases and J dropped 2 bases, with 12 bases sitting between them. The receptor was isolated from a young man in good health. The chain employs TRBV5-6 and TRBJ2-1; either TRBD1 or TRBD2 may supply D (5 bases each). Material for sequencing was naive CD8+ T cells sorted from blood. This CDR3 is CASSLEGTRAYNEQFF. The DNA of the CDR3 is TGTGCCAGCAGCTTGGAAGGGACCCGGGCCTACAATGAGCAGTTCTTC.